This entry lists 24 T cell receptor beta chains sequenced from one sample in a study of shared clonotypes between healthy human individuals (dated by TCRdb to about 2020). Receptor amplification or capture employed the immunoSEQ multiplex PCR assay. In TCRdb, the immuneACCESS table is reduced to in-frame sequences with V and J assigned. These tables do not hold every clone; where another copy was compared, an unresolved V gene accounts for under half, and the others remain unexplained. This sample holds around 2,100,000 clones; roughly 95% were observed only once. Of the sample, roughly 1% falls within the top ten clones. CD8 naive samples were CD45RO-negative cells positively selected for CCR7, giving a CD45RA+CCR7+ population that excluded TemRA cells. Material for sequencing was naive CD8+ T cells sorted from blood. Read against the paper, the sample's cell subset or site label means: CD45RA+CCR7+. The receptors were sampled from a man younger than 30 in good health.

As for this clone: The identical CDR3 is also encoded by other nucleotide sequences in the sample. V usage is TRBV7-9 and J usage is TRBJ2-7; possibly TRBD1 or TRBD2 for D (5 bases each). Germline CDR1 and CDR2: SEHNR and FQNEAQ (reference sequence). The CDR3 extends over 13 amino acids. Trimming pared 5 bases from V and 2 bases from J, leaving 10 bases between. DNA for the CDR3: TGTGCCAGCAGCAGGGACGGCACCTACGAGCAGTACTTC. Translating it yields CASSRDGTYEQYF.

The rearrangement uses TRBV13 and TRBJ2-1; 10 nucleotides agree with TRBD2. The CDR3 covers 15 residues. V gave up 5 bases and J gave up 6 bases; unmatched junction bases: 7. Looked up from germline, CDR1 is PRHDT and CDR2 is FYEKMQ (reference sequence). In DNA, the CDR3 is TGTGCCAGCAGCCGCGAGCGGGAGGGCCTCAATGAGCAGTTCTTC. It codes for CASSREREGLNEQFF.

This sequence joins TRBV6-5 and TRBJ1-1; 8 positions agree with TRBD1. Germline assignment: CDR1 MNHEY and CDR2 SVGAGI. The CDR3 has 15 residues. J lost 5 bases, V lost 2 bases, and 7 bases had no gene match. The CDR3 sequence is CASSYRTGWDTEAFF. The CDR3 bases are TGTGCCAGCAGTTACCGGACAGGGTGGGATACTGAAGCTTTCTTT.

This clone has only one observation. The V call is TRBV4-1, the J call TRBJ2-3, with unresolved D. Germline CDR1 and CDR2: MGHRA and YSYEKL. The CDR3 consists of 13 residues. The ends were cut back, 4 bases at V and 6 bases at J, with 11 bases in the middle. The CDR3 spells CASSLLTVDTQYF. In DNA, the CDR3 is TGCGCCAGCAGCCTCCTCACGGTGGATACGCAGTATTTT.

V usage is TRBV7-2 and J usage is TRBJ2-6; 8 bases match TRBD1. CDR3 length: 19 amino acids. The ends lost 3 bases at V and 3 bases at J; junction bases unmatched: 13. In germline, CDR1 is SGHTA, CDR2 FQGNSA. The CDR3 nucleotides read TGTGCCAGCAGCTTCCCCCGGGGGCAGGGGGCTTATGGGGCCAACGTCCTGACTTTC. It translates to CASSFPRGQGAYGANVLTF.

In regard to this clone: Other DNA sequences in the same sample also yield this CDR3. V usage is TRBV7-6 and J usage is TRBJ2-3; tentative D call: TRBD2 (5 bases). Germline V gene lookup returns CDR1 SGHVS and CDR2 FNYEAQ. The V end lost 4 bases, the J end lost 6 bases, and 11 bases lay between the germline ends. The CDR3 contains 13 residues. The DNA of the CDR3 is TGTGCCAGCAGCTCAGACCGCGGGGATACGCAGTATTTT. As protein: CASSSDRGDTQYF.

The genes are TRBV6-5 and TRBJ2-2, with 8 bases that match TRBD2. Trimming cost V 6 bases and J 3 bases; bases outside gene matches: 6. The CDR3 runs to 15 residues. Germline CDR1 MNHEY, CDR2 SVGAGI. The CDR3 loop is CASSKLADYTGELFF. Written as DNA, the CDR3 is TGTGCCAGCAGCAAACTAGCGGATTACACCGGGGAGCTGTTTTTT.

Remarks on this clone: Relative to the germline gene, one junction end is altered; a read error may explain this. The chain joins TRBV7-7 to TRBJ2-7, with TRBD2 matching over 7 bases. The CDR3 runs to 17 residues. The germline gives CDR1 SSHAT, CDR2 FNYEAQ (reference sequence). This chain's CDR3 is CASSRDRPSGPLYEQYF. Here the CDR3 DNA reads TGTGCTAGCAGCCGTGACCGACCTAGCGGACCTTTATACGAGCAGTACTTC.

This clone was observed once. The chain is built from TRBV4-1 and TRBJ2-7; D possibly matches TRBD1 or TRBD2 (5 bases each). V was trimmed by 1 base and J by 3 bases, leaving 13 bases between them. This CDR3 has 15 amino acids. CDR1 is MGHRA and CDR2 is YSYEKL in the germline V gene. The CDR3, as DNA: TGCGCCAGCAGCCAAGTGGGGGACGGGGTCTACGAGCAGTACTTC. Its protein is CASSQVGDGVYEQYF.

In regard to this clone: The identical CDR3 is also encoded by other nucleotide sequences in the sample. The chain joins TRBV15 to TRBJ2-5, with D perhaps matching TRBD1 (6 bases). The CDR3 is 15 amino acids. V was cut by 0 bases and J by 5 bases, with 13 bases left in between. In germline, CDR1 is LNHNV, CDR2 YYDKDF (reference sequence). CDR3 nucleotide sequence: TGTGCCACCAGCAGAGATCTGGGGGCGGGCGAGACCCAGTACTTC. It codes for CATSRDLGAGETQYF.

This clone was counted once. The chain combines TRBV29-1 with TRBJ1-4, with D unresolved. V lost 6 bases and J 5 bases, leaving 10 bases between the germline ends. Germline V gives CDR1 SQVTM, CDR2 ANQGSEA. The CDR3 length is 12 residues. Here the CDR3 reads CSVVSGNEKLFF. DNA for the CDR3: TGCAGCGTCGTTTCCGGGAATGAAAAACTGTTTTTT.

As for this clone: At the DNA level, this CDR3 is encoded by other sequences in the same sample as well. The chain couples TRBV5-1 to TRBJ1-3, with TRBD1 identical over 8 bases. With V trimmed by 3 bases and J by 4 bases, 6 bases remained unmatched. The CDR3 is made up of 15 amino acids. In germline, CDR1 is SGHRS, CDR2 YFSETQ. CDR3 sequence (DNA): TGCGCCAGCAGCTCCGGACAGGGTTCGGGAAACACCATATATTTT. It specifies CASSSGQGSGNTIYF.

A remark on this clone: The sample holds other DNA sequences that translate to the same CDR3. This chain uses TRBV4-3 with TRBJ2-3, with D hard to call. The CDR3 has 12 amino acids. The V gene lost 1 base and the J gene lost 5 bases, with 4 bases spanning the gap. Germline V gives CDR1 LGHNA, CDR2 YSLEER. CDR3 DNA sequence: TGCGCCAGCAGCCAAGCGGGAGATACGCAGTATTTT. Amino acids: CASSQAGDTQYF.

V is TRBV13 and J is TRBJ1-1; D is unclear. In germline, CDR1 is PRHDT, CDR2 FYEKMQ (reference sequence). Deletions cut 1 base from V and 2 bases from J, with 8 bases between. The CDR3 extends over 14 amino acids. This chain's CDR3 is CASSLVAQNTEAFF. The CDR3 DNA sequence: TGTGCCAGCAGCTTAGTTGCCCAAAACACTGAAGCTTTCTTT.

V and J are TRBV28 and TRBJ2-1; D may match TRBD1 or TRBD2 (5 bases each). This CDR3 comprises 16 residues. V dropped 5 bases and J dropped 3 bases, with 17 bases sitting between them. From germline, CDR1 is MDHEN and CDR2 SYDVKM. This CDR3 reads CASSPRGVANYNEQFF. CDR3 sequence (DNA): TGTGCCAGCAGTCCAAGAGGGGTAGCGAACTACAATGAGCAGTTCTTC.

The CDR3 reads CASSDSTGTGNTEAFF. The CDR3 DNA is TGTGCCAGCAGTGACTCCACAGGGACGGGGAACACTGAAGCTTTCTTT. This sequence joins TRBV28 and TRBJ1-1; D may be TRBD1 (6 bases). CDR1 and CDR2 from the germline V gene are MDHEN and SYDVKM. Between the trimmed V and J ends, which lost 5 bases and 1 base, there was a span of 17 bases. CDR3 length: 16 residues.

CDR3 DNA: TGTGCCAGCAGCTTAGGGTCAGGCAGAAGCACAGATACGCAGTATTTT. Amino acid sequence: CASSLGSGRSTDTQYF. The chain recombines TRBV7-6 with TRBJ2-3; D uncertain. The CDR3 runs 16 residues. Per germline, CDR1 SGHVS and CDR2 FNYEAQ. V dropped 1 base and J dropped 0 bases, with 11 bases sitting between them.

The rearrangement links TRBV5-1 to TRBJ2-1; tentatively, D is TRBD2 (5 bases). V lost 0 bases, J lost 6 bases, and 7 bases lay in between. Germline V gene sequence: CDR1 SGHRS, CDR2 YFSETQ. This CDR3 contains 13 residues. The CDR3 region has the DNA TGCGCCAGCAGCTTGGGAGGGAGCAATGAGCAGTTCTTC. Translating it yields CASSLGGSNEQFF.

This chain joins TRBV9 and TRBJ2-3; no firm D call. The V and J ends lost 0 bases and 6 bases respectively, with 8 bases between them. This CDR3 has 13 amino acids. Germline V gene lookup returns CDR1 SGDLS and CDR2 YYNGEE. The CDR3 bases are TGTGCCAGCAGCGTAGCCGCCGGGGATACGCAGTATTTT. Its protein product is CASSVAAGDTQYF.

Concerning this clone: This sample includes further DNA sequences coding for the same CDR3. This chain connects TRBV11-2 to TRBJ2-1; D is uncertain. With 3 bases removed from V and 5 bases from J, the gap between germline ends came to 8 bases. Germline V lookup: CDR1 SGHAT, CDR2 FQNNGV. CDR3 length: 13 amino acids. In nucleotides, the CDR3 is TGTGCCAGCAGCTTGGCTAGAAACAATGAGCAGTTCTTC. Translation: CASSLARNNEQFF.

The CDR3 region has the DNA TGTGCCAGCAGTCCAGCTTTGGGGGTAAACACCGGGGAGCTGTTTTTT. Amino acid sequence: CASSPALGVNTGELFF. The chain links TRBV2 to TRBJ2-2; D possibly matches TRBD1 or TRBD2 (5 bases each). Germline loops: CDR1 SNHLY, CDR2 FYNNEI. Trimming took 5 bases from V and 2 from J, leaving 15 bases between them. CDR3 length: 16 residues.

The rearrangement joins TRBV14 to TRBJ2-5; TRBD1 agrees at 9 bases. V dropped 2 bases and J dropped 4; count of bases not matched to a gene: 5. The CDR3 spans 15 residues. Germline loops: CDR1 SGHDN, CDR2 FVKESK. This CDR3 reads CASSQYRGPRETQYF. The CDR3 coding sequence is TGTGCCAGCAGCCAATACAGGGGGCCACGAGAGACCCAGTACTTC. The complete variable domain, with remaining parts taken from reference TRBV14 and TRBJ2-5, reads EAGVTQFPSHSVIEKGQTVTLRCDPISGHDNLYWYRRVMGKEIKFLLHFVKESKQDESGMPNNRFLAERTGGTYSTLKVQPAELEDSGVYFCASSQYRGPRETQYFGPGTRLLVL.

This clone was counted a single time. The rearrangement links TRBV5-6 to TRBJ2-7; tentative D call: TRBD2 (5 bases). The CDR3 has 14 residues. Germline values: CDR1 SGHDT, CDR2 YYEEEE. The V end lost 2 bases, the J end lost 0 bases, and 9 bases lay between the germline ends. The CDR3 sequence: CASSFEGSSYEQYF. CDR3 DNA: TGTGCCAGCAGCTTTGAAGGGAGCTCCTACGAGCAGTACTTC.

The rearrangement links TRBV2 to TRBJ1-2; TRBD1 aligns across 7 bases. The germline CDR1 and CDR2 sequences are SNHLY and FYNNEI. The ends lost 6 bases at V and 4 bases at J; junction bases unmatched: 5. This CDR3 comprises 13 residues. The CDR3 loop is CASSATGSYGYTF. DNA of the CDR3: TGTGCCAGCAGCGCGACAGGGAGCTATGGCTACACCTTC.